These 23 T cell receptor beta chains share one sample of origin, sequenced in a study of blood T cell repertoires in COVID-19. Clones were read by immunoSEQ multiplex PCR, and TCRdb kept only the in-frame ones, dropping some. The table records about 130,000 clones, approximately 80% of them present only once. The sequencing input was peripheral blood. These receptors were obtained from a middle-aged man with active or convalescent COVID-19.

This chain connects TRBV5-4 to TRBJ2-1; a weak D match, TRBD1 (6 bases). V shed 0 bases and J shed 4 bases, with 11 bases lying between them. The CDR3 is 15 residues long. Germline CDR1 SGHNT, CDR2 YYREEE (reference sequence). CDR3 amino acids: CASSLATGEYNEQFF. The DNA of the CDR3 is TGTGCCAGCAGCTTGGCGACAGGAGAGTACAATGAGCAGTTCTTC.

The rearrangement joins TRBV19 to TRBJ2-2; no reliable D call. This CDR3 is built from 12 residues. Trimming removed 8 bases at V and 6 bases at J, with 10 bases between. From germline, CDR1 is LNHDA and CDR2 SQIVND (reference sequence). The CDR3 region is CASPAIAGELFF. For the CDR3, the DNA is TGTGCCAGTCCTGCTATAGCCGGGGAGCTGTTTTTT.

The V and J genes are TRBV11-2 and TRBJ1-1, with D perhaps matching TRBD1 (6 bases). V dropped 5 bases and J dropped 1 base, with 8 bases sitting between them. Germline assignment: CDR1 SGHAT and CDR2 FQNNGV. The CDR3 extends over 13 amino acids. CDR3 sequence (DNA): TGTGCCAGCAGCGTACAGGGGAACACTGAAGCTTTCTTT. This translates into CASSVQGNTEAFF.

This clone was detected only once. This chain uses TRBV4-1 with TRBJ1-5, with 11 positions matching TRBD1. V gave up 5 bases and J gave up 2 bases; unmatched junction bases: 8. CDR1 is MGHRA and CDR2 is YSYEKL in the germline V gene. This CDR3 comprises 17 residues. CDR3 amino acids: CASSSTGTGGGNQPQHF. CDR3 sequence (DNA): TGCGCCAGCAGCTCGACCGGGACAGGGGGTGGCAATCAGCCCCAGCATTTT.

This clone was detected only a few times. V usage is TRBV19 and J usage is TRBJ1-5, with TRBD1 matching 8 bases. The length of the CDR3 is 15 residues. Unmatched junction bases numbered 10, after V lost 5 bases and J lost 7 bases. Per germline, CDR1 LNHDA and CDR2 SQIVND (reference sequence). The DNA for the CDR3 is TGTGCCAGTAGTCTATCCAGGGGGCTAGGACAGCCCCAGCATTTT. Translated: CASSLSRGLGQPQHF.

V gene TRBV5-4 combines with J gene TRBJ2-1; TRBD2 aligns across 7 bases. V lost 3 bases to trimming and J lost 9 bases; unmatched junction nucleotides: 0. Germline CDR1 and CDR2: SGHNT and YYREEE (reference sequence). CDR3 size: 11 residues. The CDR3 here is CASSWGGEQFF. CDR3 bases: TGTGCCAGCAGCTGGGGGGGTGAGCAGTTCTTC.

V usage is TRBV25-1 and J usage is TRBJ1-2; perhaps TRBD1 as D (6 bases). This CDR3 is built from 14 residues. CDR1 is MGHDK, CDR2 SYGVNS, per germline. V was clipped by 6 bases and J by 3 bases, with 14 bases between them. CDR3 sequence reads: CASSQGQGHYGYTF. DNA of the CDR3: TGTGCCAGCAGCCAGGGGCAGGGCCACTATGGCTACACCTTC.

This rearrangement joins TRBV9 to TRBJ1-5; possible D gene TRBD1, 5 bases. V was pared by 0 bases and J by 5 bases, with 6 bases between. The CDR3 has 13 amino acids. Germline V gene lookup returns CDR1 SGDLS and CDR2 YYNGEE. CDR3 bases: TGTGCCAGCAGCGTAGCGACAGATCAGCCCCAGCATTTT. Translation gives CASSVATDQPQHF.

The V call is TRBV6-5, the J call TRBJ2-1, with 9 positions matching TRBD2. Germline CDR1 reads MNHEY; CDR2 reads SVGAGI. CDR3 size: 15 residues. After removal of 6 bases from V and 7 bases from J, the junction contained 10 bases not matched to a gene. CDR3 in DNA: TGTGCCAGCAGCGTCCGGCGCGGGGGGGCGAATGAGCAGTTCTTC. It codes for CASSVRRGGANEQFF.

CDR3 DNA: TGCGCCAGCAGCCCCTCAGGGCAGTCCCCTAACTATGGCTACACCTTC. It specifies CASSPSGQSPNYGYTF. The J gene is TRBJ1-2, the V gene TRBV5-1, with D maybe TRBD1 (5 bases). CDR3 length equals 16 residues. Trimming removed 4 bases from V and 0 bases from J, with 16 bases in between. Germline V gene lookup returns CDR1 SGHRS and CDR2 YFSETQ.

The V call is TRBV7-9, the J call TRBJ2-1, with 7 bases fitting TRBD2. CDR1 and CDR2 from the germline V gene are SEHNR and FQNEAQ (reference sequence). This CDR3 is built from 16 residues. The J segment lost 0 bases and the V segment lost 5 bases, leaving 7 bases of the junction unmatched. The CDR3, as DNA: TGTGCCAGCAGCCCGGAGCGGGAAGTCTCCTACAATGAGCAGTTCTTC. Translating it yields CASSPEREVSYNEQFF.

Only one count was recorded for this clone. The genes are TRBV19 and TRBJ1-2; TRBD1 agrees at 12 bases. The junction had 8 bases not matched to a gene; V was cut back by 5 bases and J by 7 bases. CDR1 and CDR2 (germline): LNHDA, SQIVND (reference sequence). This CDR3 comprises 15 residues. CDR3 coding DNA: TGTGCCAGTAGTCCCCGGGGACAGGGGGCCTCTGGCTACACCTTC. Encoded protein: CASSPRGQGASGYTF.

This clone appeared a single time. CDR3 DNA sequence: TGTGCCAGCAGCTTAGGTTTTAGTGAAAAACTGTTTTTT. Protein sequence: CASSLGFSEKLFF. V and J are TRBV11-2 and TRBJ1-4; D is unresolved. The CDR3 covers 13 residues. Per the germline V gene, CDR1 is SGHAT and CDR2 is FQNNGV. Trimming took 1 base from V and 7 from J, leaving 7 bases between them. The variable domain in full, completed from reference TRBV11-2 and TRBJ1-4, reads EAGVAQSPRYKIIEKRQSVAFWCNPISGHATLYWYQQILGQGPKLLIQFQNNGVVDDSQLPKDRFSAERLKGVDSTLKIQPAKLEDSAVYLCASSLGFSEKLFFGSGTQLSVL.

The rearrangement links TRBV19 to TRBJ2-1; 8 nucleotides align to TRBD2. The germline CDR1 and CDR2 sequences are LNHDA and SQIVND (reference sequence). The CDR3 is 16 amino acids. With 0 bases clipped from V and 9 bases from J, the junction kept 10 bases outside the gene matches. The CDR3 nucleotides are TGTGCCAGTAGTATAGATTCTGGCGGGGGGCGCAGTGAGCAGTTCTTC. It translates to CASSIDSGGGRSEQFF.

This clone came up many times. The chain recombines TRBV4-2 with TRBJ1-5; D is possibly TRBD1 (5 bases). CDR3 length equals 15 residues. V was shortened by 4 bases and J by 7 bases, with 17 bases between the two germline ends. From germline, CDR1 is LGHNA and CDR2 YNFKEQ. In nucleotides, the CDR3 is TGTGCCAGCAGCCCGTATGACAGTATCGGGCAGCCCCAGCATTTT. Its translation is CASSPYDSIGQPQHF.

The rearrangement links TRBV11-2 to TRBJ2-2, with D perhaps matching TRBD2 (6 bases). The CDR3 is 14 amino acids. With 6 bases removed from V and 4 bases from J, the gap between germline ends came to 12 bases. Germline CDR1 is SGHAT and CDR2 is FQNNGV. CDR3 protein: CASSRSGSTGELFF. The CDR3, as DNA: TGTGCCAGCAGTCGTAGCGGAAGCACCGGGGAGCTGTTTTTT.

The rearrangement joins TRBV6-2 or TRBV6-3 to TRBJ1-5; the match to TRBD1 covers 9 bases. Germline V CDR1 and CDR2: MNHEY, SVGEGT. The ends lost 5 bases at V and 9 bases at J; junction bases unmatched: 11. The CDR3 is 15 amino acids. CDR3 coding DNA: TGTGCCAGCAGTCAGGCCCAGACAGGGGGGCCGCCCCAGCATTTT. This codes for CASSQAQTGGPPQHF.

V usage is TRBV24-1 and J usage is TRBJ1-1, with a tentative D call TRBD1 (6 bases). V was pared by 7 bases and J by 1 base, with 12 bases between. The germline gives CDR1 KGHDR, CDR2 SFDVKD. The CDR3 extends over 14 amino acids. The CDR3 DNA follows: TGTGCCACCAGGGGGGGGGCAGGGAACACTGAAGCTTTCTTT. Translation gives CATRGGAGNTEAFF.

The V call is TRBV28, the J call TRBJ2-1; 9 bases align to TRBD2. CDR1 is MDHEN, CDR2 SYDVKM, per germline. V lost 3 bases to trimming and J lost 6 bases; unmatched junction nucleotides: 9. The CDR3 extends over 16 amino acids. CDR3 in DNA: TGTGCCAGCAGTTTGCCCGGGACTAGCTTGGGCAATGAGCAGTTCTTC. Amino acids: CASSLPGTSLGNEQFF. The full variable domain, in which reference TRBV28 and TRBJ2-1 provide the parts outside the CDR3, is DVKVTQSSRYLVKRTGEKVFLECVQDMDHENMFWYRQDPGLGLRLIYFSYDVKMKEKGDIPEGYSVSREKKERFSLILESASTNQTSMYLCASSLPGTSLGNEQFFGPGTRLTVL.

V is TRBV3-1 (or the pseudogene TRBV3-2) and J is TRBJ2-7, with D unresolved. The V end was cut by 1 base, the J end by 6 bases, with 4 bases between. Per germline, CDR1 LGHDT and CDR2 YNNKEL (reference sequence). The CDR3 has 11 residues. For the CDR3, the DNA is TGTGCCAGCAGCCAAGCCGGCGAGCAGTACTTC. Translation gives CASSQAGEQYF.

The gene calls are TRBV6-4 and TRBJ2-2; TRBD1 matches 8 bases. The CDR3 has 16 residues. Trimming cost V 0 bases and J 3 bases; bases outside gene matches: 3. Germline assignment: CDR1 MRHNA and CDR2 SNTAGT. In nucleotides, the CDR3 is TGTGCCAGCAGTGACTCGCAGGACAGGGACACCGGGGAGCTGTTTTTT. Its protein is CASSDSQDRDTGELFF.

This chain uses TRBV6-2 or TRBV6-3 with TRBJ2-7, with a possible D match to TRBD1 (5 bases). The CDR3 contains 14 residues. Germline values: CDR1 MNHEY, CDR2 SVGEGT. V lost 3 bases and J lost 3, with 12 bases in between. The CDR3 sequence is CASSYGADNYEQYF. The CDR3 nucleotides are TGTGCCAGCAGTTATGGGGCAGATAACTACGAGCAGTACTTC.

This clone was detected once. The chain links TRBV27 to TRBJ2-1; 11 bases agree with TRBD1. V trimming: 5 bases; J trimming: 10 bases; junction bases outside the gene matches: 7. Germline V gene data show CDR1 as MNHEY and CDR2 as SMNVEV (reference sequence). This CDR3 has 14 residues. CDR3 protein: CASSPDRGPGEQFF. In nucleotides, the CDR3 is TGTGCCAGCAGTCCGGACAGGGGGCCGGGGGAGCAGTTCTTC.